These 14 T cell receptor beta chains originate from one sample sequenced in a study of blood T cells in healthy people across ages. PCR was performed a second time for roughly 7 to 11 cycles using a sample-barcoded 5' primer and a J-beta primer mix. TCRdb recomputed calls from the 5' RACE reads with MiXCR, one row per CDR3 protein. The sample gives 1,500,000 or so distinct CDR3 sequences, approximately 59% of which show up once; over 5.5% is in the top ten. Sequencing was carried out using blood. These receptor sequences come from a man aged 18 to 35 in good health.

V is TRBV29-1 and J is TRBJ2-6, with D perhaps matching TRBD1 (6 bases). CDR1 and CDR2 (germline): SQVTM, ANQGSEA. V lost 6 bases and J lost 2, with 8 bases in between. CDR3 length: 13 residues. The CDR3 loop reads CSVQGTGANVLTF. CDR3 DNA: TGCAGCGTCCAGGGGACTGGGGCCAACGTCCTGACTTTC.

The CDR3 is CASSVRALRWVYEQYF. The CDR3, as DNA: TGTGCCAGCAGTGTTCGTGCGTTGAGGTGGGTCTACGAGCAGTACTTC. The chain uses TRBV6-1 and TRBJ2-4; D is undetermined. TRBJ2-7 matches the DNA end more closely, so the J call is doubtful. Germline loops: CDR1 MNHNS, CDR2 SASEGT. The CDR3 contains 16 residues.

The rearrangement links TRBV2 to TRBJ2-1; 11 bases agree with TRBD2. Germline V gives CDR1 SNHLY, CDR2 FYNNEI. This CDR3 has 17 residues. V was clipped by 8 bases and J by 4 bases; unmatched bases: 13. The CDR3 loop is CASEDLLAGGPYNEQFF. CDR3 coding DNA: TGTGCCAGCGAGGATCTGCTAGCGGGGGGCCCGTACAATGAGCAGTTCTTC.

The J gene is TRBJ2-5, the V gene TRBV5-1; 9 bases match TRBD1. This CDR3 region has 14 residues. CDR1 and CDR2 from the germline V gene are SGHRS and YFSETQ. The V gene end was trimmed by 4 bases and the J gene end by 3 bases; junction bases not matched to a gene: 4. CDR3 nucleotide sequence: TGCGCCAGCAGCACGGGACAGGGAAAAGAGACCCAGTACTTC. It is translated as CASSTGQGKETQYF.

The sample holds a few counts of this clonotype. The V call is TRBV7-2, the J call TRBJ2-1; 13 bases fit TRBD2. The CDR3 is 17 amino acids. Germline V gives CDR1 SGHTA, CDR2 FQGNSA. After removal of 5 bases from V and 7 bases from J, the junction contained 11 bases not matched to a gene. The CDR3 DNA reads as TGTGCCAGCAGCCCCGGACTAGCGGGAGTCGGTGGAAATGAGCAGTTCTTC. Translated, it gives CASSPGLAGVGGNEQFF.

Turning to this clonotype: Its ends do not fully match the called genes, so a read error is possible. This chain connects TRBV6-2 or TRBV6-3 to TRBJ2-1, with D possibly being TRBD1 (5 bases). The CDR3 is 12 residues long. Germline-derived CDR1 and CDR2 are MNHEY and SVGEGT. The DNA for the CDR3 is TGTGCCGGCAGTTATAGGGGCCCCGAGCAGTTCTTC. Translation gives CAGSYRGPEQFF.

CDR3 amino acids: CSARDRLRGDQETQYF. The CDR3 DNA is TGCAGTGCTAGAGATCGCCTAAGGGGGGACCAAGAGACCCAGTACTTC. The V call is TRBV20-1, the J call TRBJ2-5; the D call may be TRBD1 or TRBD2 (6 bases each). The CDR3 spans 16 residues. V lost 0 bases to trimming and J lost 0 bases, with 14 bases between them. Germline loops: CDR1 DFQATT, CDR2 SNEGSKA (reference sequence).

This rearrangement joins TRBV4-1 to TRBJ2-1; the match to TRBD2 covers 15 bases. The junction had 16 bases not matched to a gene; V was cut back by 4 bases and J by 9 bases. CDR1 and CDR2 from the germline V gene are MGHRA and YSYEKL. This CDR3 is 19 amino acids long. CDR3 region: CASSPWTSGRARWGFEQFF. The DNA of the CDR3 is TGCGCCAGCAGCCCCTGGACTAGCGGGAGGGCTCGGTGGGGATTTGAGCAGTTCTTC.

The gene calls are TRBV6-5 and TRBJ1-2, with D perhaps matching TRBD1 (6 bases). This CDR3 contains 14 residues. The V end lost 10 bases, the J end lost 1 base, and 16 bases lay between the germline ends. Germline V gene sequence: CDR1 MNHEY, CDR2 SVGAGI. The CDR3 here is CATMGRTVNYGYTF. In DNA form, the CDR3 reads TGTGCCACTATGGGTCGGACAGTTAACTATGGCTACACCTTC.

As for this clonotype: A read error may account for a junction end that differs from germline. This chain connects TRBV6-5 to TRBJ2-7; 8 bases map to TRBD2. Per the germline V gene, CDR1 is MNHEY and CDR2 is SVGAGI. The length of the CDR3 is 14 residues. The CDR3 coding sequence is TGTGCCTGCAGTAGTCTAGCGGGTCTCTACGAGCAGTACTTC. Encoded protein: CACSSLAGLYEQYF.

This chain uses TRBV12-3 or TRBV12-4 with TRBJ2-1; D is unclear. The ends were cut back, 7 bases at V and 7 bases at J, with 20 bases in the middle. This CDR3 comprises 15 residues. DNA of the CDR3: TGTGCCAGCAATCTACAGATCCCAATCGTTAATGAGCAGTTCTTC. Protein: CASNLQIPIVNEQFF.

The V call is TRBV20-1, the J call TRBJ2-5; 8 nucleotides align to TRBD2. CDR3 length: 14 residues. Looked up from germline, CDR1 is DFQATT and CDR2 is SNEGSKA (reference sequence). V lost 6 bases, J lost 11 bases, and 17 bases stayed unmatched. The CDR3: CSAPTGLGHNEQYF. The CDR3 nucleotides are TGCAGTGCGCCGACGGGACTAGGTCACAATGAGCAGTACTTC.

This clonotype was recorded a few times. This chain uses TRBV7-9 with TRBJ2-7; D remains unclear. The V end lost 4 bases, the J end lost 0 bases, and 13 bases lay between the germline ends. This CDR3 is built from 15 residues. The germline V gene has CDR1 SEHNR and CDR2 FQNEAQ (reference sequence). Here the CDR3 reads CASSSDGPSSYEQYF. The CDR3, as DNA: TGTGCCAGCAGCTCGGACGGTCCTAGCTCCTACGAGCAGTACTTC.

To note about this clonotype: Mismatch with germline at one junction end may stem from a read error. The J gene is TRBJ2-3, the V gene TRBV4-3; D gene ambiguous. Germline loops: CDR1 LGHNA, CDR2 YSLEER. This CDR3 spans 14 amino acids. Here the CDR3 reads CASSQDAPSETQYF. In DNA form, the CDR3 reads TGCGCCAGCAGCCAAGATGCCCCCTCAGAGACGCAGTATTTT.